The rows below give T cell receptor beta chains drawn from one sample of a study of response to subunit inactivated influenza vaccine. One entry per CDR3 protein results from TCRdb running MiXCR on the RT-PCR reads. The sample has 610,000 or so distinct CDR3 sequences, 11% to 15% seen once. The material sequenced was PBMCs from blood, taken about 13 days after vaccination. Receptors originate from a man in his fifties or sixties who received an inactivated influenza vaccine. Each CDR3 is given with its conserved first and last residue. A D gene is named only where the DNA matches it firmly. Only some rows state a clone size, as once, few, many or a class for expanded clones.

v_gene	j_gene	abundance	d_gene	len	CDR3aa	CDR3nt
TRBV10-3	TRBJ2-5	.	.	11	CAIRQWETQYF	TGTGCCATCAGACAATGGGAGACCCAGTACTTC
TRBV6-5	TRBJ1-2	.	TRBD1	11	CASSYAGGVTF	TGTGCCAGCAGTTACGCAGGGGGAGTCACCTTC
TRBV2	TRBJ1-1	.	TRBD1	15	CASSRGQGVYTEAFF	TGTGCCAGCAGTAGAGGACAGGGGGTATACACTGAAGCTTTCTTT
TRBV6-5	TRBJ2-3	.	TRBD2	16	CASSHRTSGSKDTQYF	TGTGCCAGCAGTCACCGGACTAGCGGGAGTAAGGATACGCAGTATTTT
TRBV30	TRBJ2-5	few	.	11	CAWSEQRTQYF	TGTGCCTGGAGTGAACAAAGGACCCAGTACTTC
TRBV7-2	TRBJ1-2	.	.	14	CASSLDHGNDIYTF	TGTGCCAGCAGCTTAGATCATGGGAATGACATCTACACCTTC
TRBV29-1	TRBJ2-7	many	TRBD1	14	CSAMRQGNIYEQYF	TGCAGCGCCATGCGACAGGGGAATATCTACGAGCAGTACTTC
TRBV28	TRBJ2-7	few	.	12	CASSADRYEQYF	TGTGCCAGCAGCGCCGACCGGTACGAGCAGTACTTC
TRBV3-1	TRBJ1-5	.	.	14	CASSQGGRNQPQRF	TGTGCCAGCAGCCAGGGGGGGCGGAATCAGCCCCAGCGTTTT
TRBV7-2	TRBJ2-7	few	TRBD2	15	CASSAIAGDPHEQYF	TGTGCCAGCAGCGCGATAGCGGGAGACCCCCACGAGCAGTACTTC
TRBV6-1	TRBJ2-7	.	.	13	CASRTTTTYEHYF	TGTGCCAGCAGAACGACTACCACCTACGAGCACTACTTC
TRBV30	TRBJ2-7	.	TRBD1	11	CAWGQGREQYF	TGTGCCTGGGGACAGGGCCGCGAGCAGTACTTC
TRBV2	TRBJ2-3	few	.	15	CASRPGLMGPDTQYF	TGTGCCAGCAGGCCGGGTCTGATGGGGCCAGATACGCAGTATTTT
TRBV28	TRBJ2-3	.	TRBD1	16	CASSFWDRGQADTQYF	TGTGCCAGCAGTTTCTGGGACAGGGGGCAGGCAGATACGCAGTATTTT
TRBV7-9	TRBJ2-7	.	TRBD1	14	CASSYKGAGGEQYF	TGTGCCAGCAGCTATAAGGGGGCAGGGGGCGAGCAGTACTTC
TRBV7-6	TRBJ2-3	.	.	15	CASSPGLGVRDTQYF	TGTGCCAGCAGCCCAGGTCTCGGAGTTAGAGATACGCAGTATTTT
TRBV6-1	TRBJ2-3	.	.	13	CAVVGANTDTQYF	TGTGCTGTCGTGGGAGCGAACACAGATACGCAGTATTTT
TRBV10-3	TRBJ2-7	.	.	12	CAITADRYEQYF	TGTGCCATCACCGCTGACAGATACGAGCAGTACTTC
TRBV20-1	TRBJ2-3	.	TRBD1	14	CSAGTGGVADTQYF	TGCAGTGCTGGGACAGGGGGAGTGGCAGATACGCAGTATTTT
TRBV4-2	TRBJ1-3	.	.	15	CASSQDLSDENTIYF	TGTGCCAGCAGCCAAGATCTGTCCGATGAAAACACCATATATTTT
TRBV12-3/TRBV12-4	TRBJ2-5	many	.	13	CASSRGVAETQYF	TGTGCCAGCAGTCGCGGGGTTGCCGAGACCCAGTACTTC
TRBV7-9	TRBJ2-7	.	.	13	CASATGGTAEQYF	TGTGCCAGCGCCACCGGGGGCACGGCCGAGCAGTACTTC